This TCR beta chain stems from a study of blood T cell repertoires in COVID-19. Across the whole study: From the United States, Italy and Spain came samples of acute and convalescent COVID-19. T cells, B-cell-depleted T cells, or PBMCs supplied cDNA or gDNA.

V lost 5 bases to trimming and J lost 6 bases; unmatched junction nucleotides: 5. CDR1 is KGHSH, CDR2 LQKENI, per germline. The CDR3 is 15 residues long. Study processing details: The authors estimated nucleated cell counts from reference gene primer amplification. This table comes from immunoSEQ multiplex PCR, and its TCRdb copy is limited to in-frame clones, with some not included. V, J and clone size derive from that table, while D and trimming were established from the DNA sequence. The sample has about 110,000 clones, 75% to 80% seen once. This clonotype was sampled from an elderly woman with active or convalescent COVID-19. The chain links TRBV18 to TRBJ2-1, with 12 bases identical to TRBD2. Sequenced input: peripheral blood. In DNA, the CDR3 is TGTGCCAGCTCATCCCTAGCGGGAGGGCTCAATGAGCAGTTCTTC. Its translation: CASSSLAGGLNEQFF.